The 20 T cell receptor beta chains given below trace back to one sample, sequenced in a study of blood T cell repertoires in COVID-19. Sequenced by immunoSEQ multiplex PCR; TCRdb stores in-frame clones only, minus some. The repertoire holds around 68,000 clones, with approximately 78% as singletons. Material for sequencing was peripheral blood. These receptors were obtained from a human donor in a cohort sampled during active COVID-19.

CDR3 sequence reads: CASSFVRGYNEQFF. For the CDR3, the DNA is TGTGCCAGCAGTTTCGTTAGGGGCTACAATGAGCAGTTCTTC. This rearrangement joins TRBV28 to TRBJ2-1, with D perhaps TRBD1 (5 bases). The CDR3 totals 14 residues. The V gene's germline CDR1 is MDHEN and CDR2 SYDVKM. V dropped 3 bases and J dropped 3 bases, with 9 bases sitting between them.

The chain combines TRBV7-9 with TRBJ1-2, with a tentative D call TRBD1 (6 bases). Trimming stripped 0 bases from V and 0 bases from J, with 8 bases between. This CDR3 has 15 residues. Germline CDR1 is SEHNR and CDR2 is FQNEAQ (reference sequence). CDR3 in DNA: TGTGCCAGCAGCTTAGCACAGGGAGCTAACTATGGCTACACCTTC. Protein: CASSLAQGANYGYTF.

This clone has only one observation. The rearrangement joins TRBV10-3 to TRBJ1-1; D is perhaps TRBD1 (6 bases). Germline loops: CDR1 ENHRY, CDR2 SYGVKD. The CDR3 has 13 amino acids. Trimming took 10 bases from V and 8 from J, leaving 20 bases between them. CDR3 loop: CATSGENIAEAFF. In DNA form, the CDR3 reads TGTGCCACCTCAGGGGAGAACATAGCCGAAGCTTTCTTT.

CDR3 amino acids: CASSTNSQGLNQPQHF. CDR3 DNA: TGTGCCAGCAGCACTAATTCGCAGGGTTTGAATCAGCCCCAGCATTTT. The rearrangement links TRBV7-8 to TRBJ1-5, with a possible D match to TRBD1 (5 bases). V lost 5 bases, J lost 4 bases, and 18 bases lay in between. Germline V CDR1 and CDR2: SGHVS, FQNEAQ. The CDR3 has 16 residues.

The chain joins TRBV12-5 to TRBJ1-1; 7 nucleotides match TRBD1. The germline V gene has CDR1 LGHNT and CDR2 FRNRAP. The CDR3 extends over 13 amino acids. V shed 7 bases and J 11 bases; nucleotides not matched to a gene: 13. In nucleotides, the CDR3 is TGTGCTAGTGCCACCGACAGGGTTCGTGCCGCTTTCTTT. Translating gives CASATDRVRAAFF. The entire variable domain, with the rest obtained from reference TRBV12-5 and TRBJ1-1, is as follows: DARVTQTPRHKVTEMGQEVTMRCQPILGHNTVFWYRQTMMQGLELLAYFRNRAPLDDSGMPKDRFSAEMPDATLATLKIQPSEPRDSAVYFCASATDRVRAAFFGQGTRLTVV.

The chain uses TRBV7-6 and TRBJ2-3; D remains ambiguous. The CDR3 consists of 12 residues. Trimming removed 4 bases from V and 1 base from J, with 3 bases in between. Germline V CDR1 and CDR2: SGHVS, FNYEAQ. The CDR3 region has the DNA TGTGCCAGCAGCTCCGGCACAGATACGCAGTATTTT. It translates to CASSSGTDTQYF.

CDR3 sequence (DNA): TGTGCCAGTAGCGCTCCGGGGAGAGCCCGGACAGGAGAGACAATAGCCAAAAACATTCAGTACTTC. It encodes CASSAPGRARTGETIAKNIQYF. V usage is TRBV19 and J usage is TRBJ2-4, with 7 bases aligning to TRBD1. CDR1 is LNHDA and CDR2 is SQIVND in the germline V gene (reference sequence). The J segment lost 0 bases and the V segment lost 6 bases, leaving 26 bases of the junction unmatched. The CDR3 loop spans 22 amino acids.

The V gene is TRBV7-2, the J gene TRBJ2-7, with TRBD1 as a possible D gene (6 bases). Trimming left V 4 bases short and J 0 bases short, with 13 bases between. The CDR3 sequence is 15 residues long. In germline, CDR1 is SGHTA, CDR2 FQGNSA. The CDR3 is CASSSDSLSSYEQYF. CDR3 sequence (DNA): TGTGCCAGCAGCTCGGACAGCTTAAGCTCCTACGAGCAGTACTTC.

This clone was picked up a small number of times. Distinct nucleotide sequences in the sample also encode this CDR3. The chain joins TRBV5-1 to TRBJ2-3; 7 nucleotides match TRBD1. The CDR3 consists of 13 residues. CDR1 and CDR2 (germline): SGHRS, YFSETQ. V shed 4 bases, J shed 4 bases, and the junction held 3 bases outside the gene matches. In DNA, the CDR3 is TGCGCCAGCAGCCGCACAGGGGCAGATACGCAGTATTTT. Amino acid sequence: CASSRTGADTQYF.

The chain's CDR3 is CATSQVGTDTQYF. DNA for the CDR3: TGTGCCACCAGTCAGGTTGGCACAGATACGCAGTATTTT. The chain carries TRBV24-1 and TRBJ2-3; D remains ambiguous. Between the trimmed V and J ends, which lost 6 bases and 1 base, there was a span of 7 bases. The CDR3 has 13 amino acids. Germline loops: CDR1 KGHDR, CDR2 SFDVKD.

This chain joins TRBV29-1 and TRBJ2-5; TRBD1 matches at 7 bases. V dropped 3 bases and J dropped 1; count of bases not matched to a gene: 2. The CDR3 extends over 13 amino acids. The germline V gene encodes CDR1 SQVTM and CDR2 ANQGSEA. The CDR3 sequence is CSVDRGTQETQYF. The CDR3 DNA follows: TGCAGCGTTGACAGGGGGACCCAAGAGACCCAGTACTTC.

This clone was counted once. The rearrangement links TRBV30 to TRBJ1-6; D not resolved. This CDR3 is 13 amino acids long. Germline CDR1 GTSNPN, CDR2 SVGIG (reference sequence). The germline V and J ends were trimmed by 4 bases and 7 bases, with 11 bases remaining between them. As DNA, the CDR3 is TGTGCCTGGACCACTGCAGGAAATTCACCCCTCCACTTT. It codes for CAWTTAGNSPLHF.

The CDR3 protein is CASSPPWAGGVNTGELFF. DNA of the CDR3: TGTGCCAGCAGTCCCCCTTGGGCGGGGGGAGTTAACACCGGGGAGCTGTTTTTT. The chain joins TRBV27 to TRBJ2-2, with 8 bases fitting TRBD2. Germline values: CDR1 MNHEY, CDR2 SMNVEV (reference sequence). The CDR3 is 18 residues long. The V gene end was trimmed by 5 bases and the J gene end by 2 bases; junction bases not matched to a gene: 13.

The chain carries TRBV6-5 and TRBJ2-7, with TRBD1 matching 7 bases. CDR3 size: 15 residues. Germline V CDR1 and CDR2: MNHEY, SVGAGI. After removal of 6 bases from V and 0 bases from J, the junction contained 8 bases not matched to a gene. CDR3 nucleotide sequence: TGTGCCAGCAGGAAGGGACAGCTAACCTCCTACGAGCAGTACTTC. This codes for CASRKGQLTSYEQYF.

CDR3 DNA: TGTGCCAGCAGCTTAGGGGACAGATATAATTCACCCCTCCACTTT. This translates into CASSLGDRYNSPLHF. This chain joins TRBV11-2 and TRBJ1-6; 7 bases align to TRBD1. Per the germline V gene, CDR1 is SGHAT and CDR2 is FQNNGV. This CDR3 has 15 residues. V lost 1 base to trimming and J lost 4 bases; unmatched junction nucleotides: 1.

This clone showed up just once. V and J are TRBV6-5 and TRBJ2-7, with a possible D match to TRBD2 (6 bases). This CDR3 has 12 residues. From germline, CDR1 is MNHEY and CDR2 SVGAGI. V was pared by 5 bases and J by 2 bases, with 7 bases between. The CDR3: CASSRTTYEQYV. CDR3 coding DNA: TGTGCCAGCAGTCGGACTACCTACGAGCAGTACGTC.

J is TRBJ2-3 and V is TRBV27; 9 bases are shared with TRBD2. This CDR3 is built from 15 residues. J gave up 1 base and V 8 bases, and 7 bases lay outside the gene matches. Germline assignment: CDR1 MNHEY and CDR2 SMNVEV (reference sequence). The CDR3: CASPGTSRRTDTQYF. CDR3 DNA sequence: TGTGCCAGCCCCGGGACTAGCAGGCGCACAGATACGCAGTATTTT.

The chain recombines TRBV6-5 with TRBJ1-6; D is perhaps TRBD1 (6 bases). Germline CDR1 MNHEY, CDR2 SVGAGI. V was clipped by 6 bases and J by 7 bases, with 10 bases between them. This CDR3 spans 13 amino acids. In DNA form, the CDR3 reads TGTGCCAGCAGACAGGGTATCAATTCACCCCTCCACTTT. Translated: CASRQGINSPLHF.

The J gene is TRBJ2-5, the V gene TRBV7-8; a weak D match, TRBD2 (7 bases). This CDR3 is 13 amino acids long. V shed 10 bases and J shed 2 bases, with 14 bases lying between them. Germline V gene lookup returns CDR1 SGHVS and CDR2 FQNEAQ. The CDR3 DNA is TGTGCCACAAGGGGGGGCCGACAAGAGACCCAGTACTTC. It is translated as CATRGGRQETQYF.

V and J are TRBV4-2 and TRBJ1-4, with D unresolved. V was pared by 1 base and J by 13 bases, with 10 bases between. The CDR3 extends over 12 amino acids. Per germline, CDR1 LGHNA and CDR2 YNFKEQ. The CDR3 DNA follows: TGTGCCAGCAGCCAAGTGGGGAGTATACTGTTTTTT. It encodes CASSQVGSILFF.